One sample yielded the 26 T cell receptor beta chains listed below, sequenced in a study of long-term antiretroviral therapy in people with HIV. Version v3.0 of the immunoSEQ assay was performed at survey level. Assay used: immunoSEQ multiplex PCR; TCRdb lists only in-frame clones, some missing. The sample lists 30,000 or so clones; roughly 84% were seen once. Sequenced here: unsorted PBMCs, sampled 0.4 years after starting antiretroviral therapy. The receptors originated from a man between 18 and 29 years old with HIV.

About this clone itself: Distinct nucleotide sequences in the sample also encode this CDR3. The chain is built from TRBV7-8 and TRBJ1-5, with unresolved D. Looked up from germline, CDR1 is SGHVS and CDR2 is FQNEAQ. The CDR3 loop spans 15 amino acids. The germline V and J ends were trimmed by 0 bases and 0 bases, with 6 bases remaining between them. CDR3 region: CASSLAGNSNQPQHF. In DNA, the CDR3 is TGTGCCAGCAGCTTAGCTGGGAATAGCAATCAGCCCCAGCATTTT.

The CDR3 bases are TGTGCCAGCAGCTTGACCAGCTCGAGCAATCAGCCCCAGCATTTT. Protein sequence: CASSLTSSSNQPQHF. V usage is TRBV7-2 and J usage is TRBJ1-5; D is unclear. Trimming took 3 bases from V and 1 from J, leaving 10 bases between them. The CDR3 totals 15 residues. The V gene's germline CDR1 is SGHTA and CDR2 FQGNSA. The variable domain in full, with the rest retrieved from reference TRBV7-2 and TRBJ1-5, is GAGVSQSPSNKVTEKGKDVELRCDPISGHTALYWYRQSLGQGLEFLIYFQGNSAPDKSGLPSDRFSAERTGGSVSTLTIQRTQQEDSAVYLCASSLTSSSNQPQHFGDGTRLSIL.

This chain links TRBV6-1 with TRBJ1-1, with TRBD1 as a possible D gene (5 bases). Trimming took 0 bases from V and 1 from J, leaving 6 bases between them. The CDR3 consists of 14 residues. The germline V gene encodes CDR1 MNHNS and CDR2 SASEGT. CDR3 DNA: TGTGCCAGCAGTGAAGCAAGGGGGAACACTGAAGCTTTCTTT. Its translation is CASSEARGNTEAFF.

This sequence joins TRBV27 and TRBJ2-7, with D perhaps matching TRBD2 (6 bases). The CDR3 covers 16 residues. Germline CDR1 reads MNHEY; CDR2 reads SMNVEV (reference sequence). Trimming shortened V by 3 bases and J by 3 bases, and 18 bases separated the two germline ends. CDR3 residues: CASSFIRRGKGYEQYF. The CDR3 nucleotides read TGTGCCAGCAGTTTCATTAGGAGGGGAAAGGGCTACGAGCAGTACTTC.

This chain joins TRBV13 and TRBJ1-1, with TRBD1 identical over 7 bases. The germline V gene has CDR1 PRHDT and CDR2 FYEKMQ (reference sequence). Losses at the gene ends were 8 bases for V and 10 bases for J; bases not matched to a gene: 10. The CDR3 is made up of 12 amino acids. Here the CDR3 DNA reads TGTGCCAGCGAGTCAGGGGGGAGGGTAGCTTTCTTT. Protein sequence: CASESGGRVAFF.

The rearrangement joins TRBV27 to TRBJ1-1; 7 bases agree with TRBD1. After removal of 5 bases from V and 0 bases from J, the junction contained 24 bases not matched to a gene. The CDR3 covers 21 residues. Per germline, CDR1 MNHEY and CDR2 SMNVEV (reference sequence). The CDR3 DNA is TGTGCCAGCAGTCCTACACCCCCGGGACAGCTCTTTCTTCACATGAACACTGAAGCTTTCTTT. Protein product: CASSPTPPGQLFLHMNTEAFF.

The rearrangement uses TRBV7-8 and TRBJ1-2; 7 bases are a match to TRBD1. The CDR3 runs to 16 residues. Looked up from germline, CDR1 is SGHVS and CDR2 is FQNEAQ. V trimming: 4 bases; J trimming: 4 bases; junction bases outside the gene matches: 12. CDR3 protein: CASSSFRPTGLYGYTF. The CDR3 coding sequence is TGTGCCAGCAGCTCCTTCCGGCCGACAGGGCTCTATGGCTACACCTTC.

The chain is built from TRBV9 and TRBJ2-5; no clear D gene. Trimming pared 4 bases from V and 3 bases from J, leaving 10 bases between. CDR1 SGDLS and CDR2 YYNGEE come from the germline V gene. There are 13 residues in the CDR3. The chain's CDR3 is CASSPDSKETQYF. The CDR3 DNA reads TGTGCCAGCAGCCCCGACTCGAAAGAGACCCAGTACTTC.

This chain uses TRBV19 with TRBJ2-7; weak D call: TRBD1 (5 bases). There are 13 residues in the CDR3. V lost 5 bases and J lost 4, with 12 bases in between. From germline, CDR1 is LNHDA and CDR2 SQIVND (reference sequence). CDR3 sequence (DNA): TGTGCCAGTAGTGGGGCAGTAGCATACGAGCAGTACTTC. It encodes CASSGAVAYEQYF.

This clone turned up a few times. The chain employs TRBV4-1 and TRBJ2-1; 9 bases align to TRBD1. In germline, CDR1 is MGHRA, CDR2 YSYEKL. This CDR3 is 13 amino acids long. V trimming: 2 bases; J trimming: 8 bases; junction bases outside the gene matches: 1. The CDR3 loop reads CASSQTGGDEQFF. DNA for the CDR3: TGCGCCAGCAGCCAAACAGGGGGCGATGAGCAGTTCTTC.

The CDR3 bases are TGCGCCAGCAGCCAGCCGGGACAGGGGGTAGATACGCAGTATTTT. This translates into CASSQPGQGVDTQYF. The chain carries TRBV4-1 and TRBJ2-3, with 11 bases identical to TRBD1. J was trimmed by 5 bases and V by 3 bases; bases with no gene match: 4. Germline CDR1 and CDR2: MGHRA and YSYEKL. This CDR3 spans 15 amino acids.

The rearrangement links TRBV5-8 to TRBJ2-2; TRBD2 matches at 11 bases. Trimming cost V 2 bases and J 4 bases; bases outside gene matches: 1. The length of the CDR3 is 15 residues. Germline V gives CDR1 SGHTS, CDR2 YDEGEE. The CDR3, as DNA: TGTGCCAGCAGCTTCGGACTAGCGGGCACCGGGGAGCTGTTTTTT. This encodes CASSFGLAGTGELFF.

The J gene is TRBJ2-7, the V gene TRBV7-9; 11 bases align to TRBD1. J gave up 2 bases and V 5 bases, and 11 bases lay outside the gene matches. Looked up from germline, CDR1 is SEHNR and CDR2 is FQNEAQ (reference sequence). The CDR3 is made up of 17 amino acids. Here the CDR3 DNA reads TGTGCCAGCAGCCCCCATCACGGACAGGGGGCAACCTACGAGCAGTACTTC. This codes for CASSPHHGQGATYEQYF.

CDR3 in DNA: TGCGCCAGCAGCGCGGAACAGGTCAAAGAGACCCAGTACTTC. It codes for CASSAEQVKETQYF. The chain joins TRBV5-1 to TRBJ2-5; D may be TRBD1 (5 bases). The CDR3 length is 14 residues. Germline assignment: CDR1 SGHRS and CDR2 YFSETQ. Trimming shortened V by 4 bases and J by 3 bases, and 13 bases separated the two germline ends.

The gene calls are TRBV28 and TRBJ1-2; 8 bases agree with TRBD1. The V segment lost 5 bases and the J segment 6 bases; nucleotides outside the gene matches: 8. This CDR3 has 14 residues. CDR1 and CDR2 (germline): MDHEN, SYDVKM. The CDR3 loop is CASSKFQGAHGYTF. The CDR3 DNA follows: TGTGCCAGCAGTAAGTTCCAGGGGGCTCATGGCTACACCTTC.

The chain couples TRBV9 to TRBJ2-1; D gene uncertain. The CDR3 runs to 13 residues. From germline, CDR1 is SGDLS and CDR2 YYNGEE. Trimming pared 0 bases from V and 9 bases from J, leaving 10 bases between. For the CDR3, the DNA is TGTGCCAGCAGCGTAGCGGCATTTGCTGAGCAGTTCTTC. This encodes CASSVAAFAEQFF.

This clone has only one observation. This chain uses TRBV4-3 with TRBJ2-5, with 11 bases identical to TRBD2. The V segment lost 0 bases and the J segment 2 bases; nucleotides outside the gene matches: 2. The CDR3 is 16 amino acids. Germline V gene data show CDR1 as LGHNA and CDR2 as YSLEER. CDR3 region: CASSQDGTSGQETQYF. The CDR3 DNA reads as TGCGCCAGCAGCCAAGACGGGACTAGCGGTCAAGAGACCCAGTACTTC.

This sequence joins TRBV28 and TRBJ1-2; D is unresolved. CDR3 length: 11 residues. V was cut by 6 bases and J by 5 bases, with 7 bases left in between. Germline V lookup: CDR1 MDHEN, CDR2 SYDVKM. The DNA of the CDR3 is TGTGCCAGCAGCCCGGAGTATGGCTACACCTTC. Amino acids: CASSPEYGYTF.

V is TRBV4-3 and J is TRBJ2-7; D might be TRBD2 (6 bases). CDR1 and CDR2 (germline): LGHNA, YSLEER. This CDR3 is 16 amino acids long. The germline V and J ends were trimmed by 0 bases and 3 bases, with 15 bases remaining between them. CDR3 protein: CASSQDEWGLSYEQYF. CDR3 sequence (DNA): TGCGCCAGCAGCCAAGATGAGTGGGGACTGAGCTACGAGCAGTACTTC.

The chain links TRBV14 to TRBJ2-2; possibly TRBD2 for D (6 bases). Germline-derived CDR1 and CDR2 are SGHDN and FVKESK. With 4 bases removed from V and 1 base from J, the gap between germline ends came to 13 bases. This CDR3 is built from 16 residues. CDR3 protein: CASSPERAVNTGELFF. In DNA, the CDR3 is TGTGCCAGCAGCCCAGAGCGGGCGGTGAACACCGGGGAGCTGTTTTTT. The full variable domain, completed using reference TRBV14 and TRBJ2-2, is EAGVTQFPSHSVIEKGQTVTLRCDPISGHDNLYWYRRVMGKEIKFLLHFVKESKQDESGMPNNRFLAERTGGTYSTLKVQPAELEDSGVYFCASSPERAVNTGELFFGEGSRLTVL.

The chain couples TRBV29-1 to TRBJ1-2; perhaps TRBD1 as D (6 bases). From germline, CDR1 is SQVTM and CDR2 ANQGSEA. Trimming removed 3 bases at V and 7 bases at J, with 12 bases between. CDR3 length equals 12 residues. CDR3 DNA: TGCAGCGTTGACGGCAGGGGCGGTGGCTACACCTTC. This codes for CSVDGRGGGYTF. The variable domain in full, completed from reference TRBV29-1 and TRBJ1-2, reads SAVISQKPSRDICQRGTSLTIQCQVDSQVTMMFWYRQQPGQSLTLIATANQGSEATYESGFVIDKFPISRPNLTFSTLTVSNMSPEDSSIYLCSVDGRGGGYTFGSGTRLTVV.

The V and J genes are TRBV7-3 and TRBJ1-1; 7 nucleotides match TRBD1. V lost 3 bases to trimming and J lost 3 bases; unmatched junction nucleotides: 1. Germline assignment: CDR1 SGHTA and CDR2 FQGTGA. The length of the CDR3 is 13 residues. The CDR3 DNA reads TGTGCCAGCAGCTTCGACAGGGACACTGAAGCTTTCTTT. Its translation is CASSFDRDTEAFF.

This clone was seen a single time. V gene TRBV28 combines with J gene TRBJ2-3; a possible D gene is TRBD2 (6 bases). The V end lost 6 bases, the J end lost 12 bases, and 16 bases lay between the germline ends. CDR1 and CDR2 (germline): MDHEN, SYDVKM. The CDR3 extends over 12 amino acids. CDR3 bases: TGTGCCAGCAGGCTGTCCGGGACTCCTCAGTATTTT. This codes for CASRLSGTPQYF.

The CDR3 is CASGPTVWYEQYF. In DNA, the CDR3 is TGTGCCTCGGGGCCGACAGTGTGGTACGAGCAGTACTTC. The chain couples TRBV2 to TRBJ2-7, with D perhaps being TRBD1 or TRBD2 (5 bases each). Between the trimmed V and J ends, which lost 11 bases and 4 bases, there was a span of 18 bases. The CDR3 runs 13 residues. CDR1 and CDR2 (germline): SNHLY, FYNNEI.

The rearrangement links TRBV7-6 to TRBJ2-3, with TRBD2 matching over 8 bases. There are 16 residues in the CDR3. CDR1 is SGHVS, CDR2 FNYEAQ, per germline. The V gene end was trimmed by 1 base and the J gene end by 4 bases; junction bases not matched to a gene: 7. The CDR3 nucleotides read TGTGCCAGCAGCTTAGATGTAGCGGGAAATGCAGATACGCAGTATTTT. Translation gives CASSLDVAGNADTQYF.

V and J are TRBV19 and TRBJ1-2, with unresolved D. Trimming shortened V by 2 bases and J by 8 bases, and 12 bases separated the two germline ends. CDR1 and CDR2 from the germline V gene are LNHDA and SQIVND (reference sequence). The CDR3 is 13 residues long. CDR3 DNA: TGTGCCAGTAGTATAAGGCCTAGCGGAGGCTACACCTTC. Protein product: CASSIRPSGGYTF.